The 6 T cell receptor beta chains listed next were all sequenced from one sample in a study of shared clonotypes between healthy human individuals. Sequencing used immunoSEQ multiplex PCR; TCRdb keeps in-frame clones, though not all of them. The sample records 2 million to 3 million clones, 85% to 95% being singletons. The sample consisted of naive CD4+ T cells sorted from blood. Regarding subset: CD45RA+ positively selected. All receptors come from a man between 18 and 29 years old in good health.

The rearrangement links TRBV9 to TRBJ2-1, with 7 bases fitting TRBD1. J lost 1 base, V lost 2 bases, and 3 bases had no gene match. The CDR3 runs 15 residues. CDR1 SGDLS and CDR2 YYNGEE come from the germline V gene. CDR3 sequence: CASSVTGRSYNEQFF. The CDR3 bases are TGTGCCAGCAGCGTGACAGGGAGATCCTACAATGAGCAGTTCTTC.

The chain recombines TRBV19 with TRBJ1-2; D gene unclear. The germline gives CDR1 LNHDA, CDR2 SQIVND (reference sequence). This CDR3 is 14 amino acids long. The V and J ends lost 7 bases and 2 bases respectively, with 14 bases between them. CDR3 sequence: CASTKGKDNYGYTF. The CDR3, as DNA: TGTGCCAGTACTAAGGGCAAGGACAACTATGGCTACACCTTC.

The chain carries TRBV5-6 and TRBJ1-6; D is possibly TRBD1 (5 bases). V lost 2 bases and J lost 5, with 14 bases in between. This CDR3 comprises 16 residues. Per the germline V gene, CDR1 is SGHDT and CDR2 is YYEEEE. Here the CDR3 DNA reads TGTGCCAGCAGCTTCGACCGCGGGGGGGATAATTCACCCCTCCACTTT. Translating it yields CASSFDRGGDNSPLHF.

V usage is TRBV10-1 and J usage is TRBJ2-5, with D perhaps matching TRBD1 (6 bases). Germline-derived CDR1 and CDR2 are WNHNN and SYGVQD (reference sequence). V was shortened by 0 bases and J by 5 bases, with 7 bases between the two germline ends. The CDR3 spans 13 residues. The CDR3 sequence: CASSESGAETQYF. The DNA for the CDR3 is TGCGCCAGCAGTGAGTCGGGGGCGGAGACCCAGTACTTC.

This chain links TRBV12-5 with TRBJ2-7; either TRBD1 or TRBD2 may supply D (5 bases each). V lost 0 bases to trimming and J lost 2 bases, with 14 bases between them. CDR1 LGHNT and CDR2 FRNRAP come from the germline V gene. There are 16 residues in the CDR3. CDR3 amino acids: CASGLVLGGPPYEQYF. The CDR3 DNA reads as TGTGCTAGTGGTTTGGTACTTGGGGGTCCCCCCTACGAGCAGTACTTC.

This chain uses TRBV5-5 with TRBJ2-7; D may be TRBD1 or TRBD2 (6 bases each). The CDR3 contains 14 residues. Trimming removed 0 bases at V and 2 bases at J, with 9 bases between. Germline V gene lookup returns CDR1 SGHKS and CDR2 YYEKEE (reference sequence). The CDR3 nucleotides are TGTGCCAGCAGCTTGGAAGGGGGGCCCTACGAGCAGTACTTC. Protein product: CASSLEGGPYEQYF. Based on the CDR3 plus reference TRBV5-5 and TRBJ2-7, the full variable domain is DAGVTQSPTHLIKTRGQQVTLRCSPISGHKSVSWYQQVLGQGPQFIFQYYEKEERGRGNFPDRFSARQFPNYSSELNVNALLLGDSALYLCASSLEGGPYEQYFGPGTRLTVT.